This T cell receptor (beta chain) was recovered during a study of T cell responses to AZD1222 COVID-19 vaccine. Worth noting for this clone: Its antigen is not known.

Assay: immunoSEQ multiplex PCR; the TCRdb copy retains only in-frame clones and omits some. The sample lists around 120,000 clones, about nine tenths occurring once. Study-wide points: Donors were mostly white British, more females; clonal diversity possibly underestimated.

Sequencing used peripheral blood, obtained on day 0 of AZD1222 vaccination. The TCR originated in an adult in good health.

CDR3 loop: CASSFGTLTYEQYF. The CDR3, as DNA: TGTGCCAGCAGCTTTGGGACGCTTACCTACGAGCAGTACTTC. V usage is TRBV5-4 and J usage is TRBJ2-7, with D tentatively TRBD1 or TRBD2 (5 bases each). The V end lost 2 bases, the J end lost 2 bases, and 11 bases lay between the germline ends. Germline V gene sequence: CDR1 SGHNT, CDR2 YYREEE (reference sequence). The CDR3 runs to 14 residues.